The T cell receptor beta chain described here comes from a study of blood T cell repertoires in COVID-19. Profiling relied on immunoSEQ multiplex PCR, and the TCRdb table lists in-frame clones only, not all of them. The sample shows roughly 250,000 clones, less than 90% of them seen only once. This TCR derives from a woman aged 40-49 years who had recovered from COVID-19. Material: peripheral blood.

The CDR3 is CASSLFLAGGNEQFF. DNA of the CDR3: TGTGCCAGCAGCTTATTTCTAGCGGGGGGGAATGAGCAGTTCTTC. The V call is TRBV7-2, the J call TRBJ2-1, with 12 bases that match TRBD2. V shed 2 bases, J shed 7 bases, and the junction held 3 bases outside the gene matches. CDR3 length equals 15 residues. The V gene's germline CDR1 is SGHTA and CDR2 FQGNSA.